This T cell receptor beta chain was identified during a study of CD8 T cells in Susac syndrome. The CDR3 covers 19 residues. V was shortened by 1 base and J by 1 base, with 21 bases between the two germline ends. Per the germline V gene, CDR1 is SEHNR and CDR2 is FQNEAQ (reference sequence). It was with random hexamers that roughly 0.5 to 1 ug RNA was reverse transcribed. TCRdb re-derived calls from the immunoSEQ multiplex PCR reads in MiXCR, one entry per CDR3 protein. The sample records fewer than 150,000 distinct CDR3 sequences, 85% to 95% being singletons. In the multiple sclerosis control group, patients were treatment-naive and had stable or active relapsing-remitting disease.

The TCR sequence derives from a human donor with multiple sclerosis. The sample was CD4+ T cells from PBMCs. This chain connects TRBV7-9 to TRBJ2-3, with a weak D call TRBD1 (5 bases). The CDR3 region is CASSLVGQGILRRTDTQYF. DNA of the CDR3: TGTGCCAGCAGCTTAGTAGGGCAGGGAATACTCCGCCGCACAGATACGCAGTATTTT.